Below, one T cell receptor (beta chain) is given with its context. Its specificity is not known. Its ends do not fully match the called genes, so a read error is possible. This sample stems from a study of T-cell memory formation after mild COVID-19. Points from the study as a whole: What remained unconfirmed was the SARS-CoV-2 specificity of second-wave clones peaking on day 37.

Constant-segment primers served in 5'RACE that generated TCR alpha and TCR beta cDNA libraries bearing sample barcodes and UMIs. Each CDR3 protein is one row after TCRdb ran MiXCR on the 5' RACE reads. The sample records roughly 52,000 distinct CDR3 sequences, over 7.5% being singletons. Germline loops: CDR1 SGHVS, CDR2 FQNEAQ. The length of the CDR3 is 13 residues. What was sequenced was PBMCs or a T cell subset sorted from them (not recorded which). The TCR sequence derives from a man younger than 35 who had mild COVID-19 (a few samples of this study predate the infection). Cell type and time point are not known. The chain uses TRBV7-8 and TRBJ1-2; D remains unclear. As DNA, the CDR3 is TGTGCCAGCGGCTTATTTCGGGCGGATGGCTACACCTTC. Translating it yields CASGLFRADGYTF.